This T cell receptor beta chain is drawn from a study of cytomegalovirus exposure and HLA in healthy donors. Study observations and caveats: Specificity of three CMV-associated chains for CMV antigens was verified in vitro. According to reports, the classifier identified cytomegalovirus status with high specificity and sensitivity. Altogether, 160 or so TCR beta chains were recorded as cytomegalovirus-associated.

Measured with immunoSEQ multiplex PCR; TCRdb has only the in-frame clones, and not every one. The profile covers under 150,000 clones, with around 87% appearing a single time and about 6% taken by the ten largest. This CDR3 is built from 15 residues. Germline CDR1 reads MDHEN; CDR2 reads SYDVKM. V was pared by 5 bases and J by 6 bases, with 5 bases of the junction left unmatched. While the first cohort had several hundred subjects, the donors belonged to the separate validation cohort of about 120 subjects. In the case of this clone: No antigen is known for it.

This chain uses TRBV28 with TRBJ2-1, with 12 bases matching TRBD2. Material for sequencing was PBMCs. The TCR was taken from a woman under 30 in good health and CMV-seropositive. The CDR3 region has the DNA TGTGCCAGCAGTCCGACTAGCGGGAGTTTCAATGAGCAGTTCTTC. It yields the protein CASSPTSGSFNEQFF.